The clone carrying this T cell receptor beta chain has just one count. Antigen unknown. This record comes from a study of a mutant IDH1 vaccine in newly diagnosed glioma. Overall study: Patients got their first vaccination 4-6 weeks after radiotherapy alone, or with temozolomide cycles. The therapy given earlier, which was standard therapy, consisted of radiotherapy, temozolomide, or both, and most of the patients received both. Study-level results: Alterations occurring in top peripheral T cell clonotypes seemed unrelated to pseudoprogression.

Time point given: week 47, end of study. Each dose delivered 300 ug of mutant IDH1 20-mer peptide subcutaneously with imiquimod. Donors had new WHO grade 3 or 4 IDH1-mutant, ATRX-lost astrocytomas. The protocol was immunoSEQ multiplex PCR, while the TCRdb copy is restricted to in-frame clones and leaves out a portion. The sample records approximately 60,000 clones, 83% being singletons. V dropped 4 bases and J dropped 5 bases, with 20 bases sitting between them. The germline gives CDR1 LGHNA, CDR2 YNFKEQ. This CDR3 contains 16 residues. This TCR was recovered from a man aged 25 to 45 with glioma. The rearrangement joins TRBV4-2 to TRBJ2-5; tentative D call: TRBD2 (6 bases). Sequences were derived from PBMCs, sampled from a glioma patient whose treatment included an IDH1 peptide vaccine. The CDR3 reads CASSPGLRVFGETQYF. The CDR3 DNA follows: TGTGCCAGCAGCCCGGGACTGCGGGTATTCGGGGAGACCCAGTACTTC.